The subject of this entry is one TCR beta chain. Antigen unknown. This entry comes from a study of early T cells in non-severe SARS-CoV-2 infection. From the 5' RACE reads, TCRdb called clonotypes with MiXCR, one entry per CDR3 protein. The profile covers fewer than 100,000 distinct CDR3 sequences, with roughly 12% appearing a single time and 3.4% taken by the ten largest. With 6 bases clipped from V and 7 bases from J, the junction kept 7 bases outside the gene matches. Germline CDR1 and CDR2: MDHEN and SYDVKM. The CDR3 length is 14 residues. The study's findings and limits: Matching results from VDJdb favored anti-spike CD8 responses, leaving private and CD4 specificities undetected.

The source material was whole blood. The V call is TRBV28, the J call TRBJ2-7; 12 nucleotides agree with TRBD2. This TCR derives from an adult who was a healthcare worker with PCR-confirmed SARS-CoV-2 infection or an uninfected control (not recorded which). The chain's CDR3 is CASRPGLAGAEQYF. In DNA, the CDR3 is TGTGCCAGCAGACCGGGACTAGCGGGTGCTGAGCAGTACTTC. Full variable domain (rest looked up from reference TRBV28 and TRBJ2-7): DVKVTQSSRYLVKRTGEKVFLECVQDMDHENMFWYRQDPGLGLRLIYFSYDVKMKEKGDIPEGYSVSREKKERFSLILESASTNQTSMYLCASRPGLAGAEQYFGPGTRLTVT.